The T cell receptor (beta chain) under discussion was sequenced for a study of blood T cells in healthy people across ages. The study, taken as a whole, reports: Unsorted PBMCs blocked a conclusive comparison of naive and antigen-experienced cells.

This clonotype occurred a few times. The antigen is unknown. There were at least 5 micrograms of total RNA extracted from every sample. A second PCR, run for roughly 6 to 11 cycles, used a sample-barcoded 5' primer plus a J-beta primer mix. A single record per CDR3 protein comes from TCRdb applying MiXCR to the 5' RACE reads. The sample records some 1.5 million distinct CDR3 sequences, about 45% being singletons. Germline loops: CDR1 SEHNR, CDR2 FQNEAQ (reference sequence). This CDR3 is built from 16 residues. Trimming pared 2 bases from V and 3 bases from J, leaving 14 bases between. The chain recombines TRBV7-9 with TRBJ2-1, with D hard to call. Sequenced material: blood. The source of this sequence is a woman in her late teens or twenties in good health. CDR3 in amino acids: CASSLRPTLHYNEQFF. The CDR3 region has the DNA TGTGCCAGCAGCTTAAGGCCTACCCTTCACTACAATGAGCAGTTCTTC. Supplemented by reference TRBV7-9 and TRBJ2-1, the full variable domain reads DTGVSQNPRHKITKRGQNVTFRCDPISEHNRLYWYRQTLGQGPEFLTYFQNEAQLEKSRLLSDRFSAERPKGSFSTLEIQRTEQGDSAMYLCASSLRPTLHYNEQFFGPGTRLTVL.